The sequence of this T cell receptor beta chain was determined in a study of blood T cell repertoires in COVID-19. In the study overall: Both acute and convalescent COVID-19 samples were obtained from the United States, Italy and Spain. In each case, the material was cDNA or gDNA derived from T cells, B-cell-depleted T cells, or PBMCs.

The sample holds many counts of this clone. In the authors' methods: Amplification with reference gene primers provided the estimates of nucleated cell counts. Data came from immunoSEQ multiplex PCR; TCRdb stores just in-frame clones and leaves some out. Clonal size and the V and J genes are those of that table, whereas D and trimming came from the DNA. The table shows approximately 100,000 clones, with about four fifths occurring only once. Sequenced material: peripheral blood. The clonotype comes from a woman older than 75 with active or convalescent COVID-19.

CDR3 sequence (DNA): TGCGCCAGCAGTCTAAGAGAGGTCACTGAAGCTTTCTTT. Translating it yields CASSLREVTEAFF. The chain links TRBV4-1 to TRBJ1-1; D gene uncertain. Deletions cut 6 bases from V and 4 bases from J, with 12 bases between. CDR1 is MGHRA, CDR2 YSYEKL, per germline. This CDR3 is 13 amino acids long.